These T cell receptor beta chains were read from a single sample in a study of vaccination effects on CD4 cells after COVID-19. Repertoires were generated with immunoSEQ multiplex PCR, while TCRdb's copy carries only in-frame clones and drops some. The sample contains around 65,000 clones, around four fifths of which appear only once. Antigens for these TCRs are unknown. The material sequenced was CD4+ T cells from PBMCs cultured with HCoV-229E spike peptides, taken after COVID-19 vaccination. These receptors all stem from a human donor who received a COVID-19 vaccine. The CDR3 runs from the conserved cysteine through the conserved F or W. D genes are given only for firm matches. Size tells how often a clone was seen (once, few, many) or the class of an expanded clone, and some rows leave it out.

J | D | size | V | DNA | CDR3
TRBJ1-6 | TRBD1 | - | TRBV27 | TGTGCCAGCAGTTTACGGGACAGTGACGGATCACCCCTCCACTTT | CASSLRDSDGSPLHF
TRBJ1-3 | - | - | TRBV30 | TGTGCTCACGGGACGGGAAGCTCTGGAAACACCATATATTTT | CAHGTGSSGNTIYF
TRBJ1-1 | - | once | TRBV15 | TGTGCCACCAGCAGAGGGGGGCCAGGGACTGAAGCTTTCTTT | CATSRGGPGTEAFF
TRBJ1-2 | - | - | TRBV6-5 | TGTGCCAGCACCAGGGCCACCTATGGCTACACCTTC | CASTRATYGYTF
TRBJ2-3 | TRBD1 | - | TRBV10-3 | TGTGCCATCAGGGGGACAGCACCAACAGATACGCAGTATTTT | CAIRGTAPTDTQYF
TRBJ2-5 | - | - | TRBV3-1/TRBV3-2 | TGTGCCAGCAGCCACTTCCGGGATTGGGAGACCCAGTACTTC | CASSHFRDWETQYF
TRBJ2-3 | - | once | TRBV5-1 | TGCGCCAGCAGCCTTACGAGCGCGCCTCCAGATACGCAGTATTTT | CASSLTSAPPDTQYF
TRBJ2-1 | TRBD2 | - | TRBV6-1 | TGTGCCAGCAGTGAAGATGGGACTAGCGGGGGCCTATACAATGAGCAGTTCTTC | CASSEDGTSGGLYNEQFF
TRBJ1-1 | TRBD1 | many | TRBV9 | TGTGCCAGCAGCACCCGGGACAGACAGAACACTGAAGCTTTCTTT | CASSTRDRQNTEAFF
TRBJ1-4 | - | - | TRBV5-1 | TGCGCCAGCAGCGACCCGACGGGTGATGAAAAACTGTTTTTT | CASSDPTGDEKLFF
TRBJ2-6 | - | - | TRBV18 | TGTGCCAGCTCACCAATAATCGCCCAGGGGAACTCTGGGGCCAACGTCCTGACTTTC | CASSPIIAQGNSGANVLTF
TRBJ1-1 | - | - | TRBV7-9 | TGTGCCAGCAGTTCCTTGGGGGGCGTCGGTAAAGGAGCTTTCTTT | CASSSLGGVGKGAFF
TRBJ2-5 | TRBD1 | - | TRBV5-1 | TGCGCCAGCAGCGTCACAGGGGTTTTTGGAGAGACCCAGTACTTC | CASSVTGVFGETQYF
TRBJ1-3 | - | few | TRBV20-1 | TGCAGTGCTAGTAGAGGGGATCCCGGAAACACCATATATTTT | CSASRGDPGNTIYF
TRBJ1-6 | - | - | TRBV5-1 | TGCGCCAGCAGCTTGGTCAGGGATTCACCCCTCCACTTT | CASSLVRDSPLHF
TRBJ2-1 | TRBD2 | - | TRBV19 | TGTGCCAGTAAAATTCCGAGCGGGGGAGAGCAGTTCTTC | CASKIPSGGEQFF
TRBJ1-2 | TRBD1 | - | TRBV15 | TGTGCCACCAGCACCAGGACAGGGGGTGACCCAGGAGGCTACACCTTC | CATSTRTGGDPGGYTF
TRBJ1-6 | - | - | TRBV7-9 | TGTGCCAGCAGCCCGCAATTAGGGGTTAATTCACCCCTCCACTTT | CASSPQLGVNSPLHF
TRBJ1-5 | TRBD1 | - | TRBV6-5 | TGTGCCAGCAGTTCGGACAGGGGGCTCAATCAGCCCCAGCATTTT | CASSSDRGLNQPQHF
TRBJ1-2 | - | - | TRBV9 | TGTGCCAGCAGCGTCTTTTCAGGGACCAACTATGGCTACACCTTC | CASSVFSGTNYGYTF
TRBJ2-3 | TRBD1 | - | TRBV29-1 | TGCAGCGTTGAGGGACAGGGCACAGATACGCAGTATTTT | CSVEGQGTDTQYF
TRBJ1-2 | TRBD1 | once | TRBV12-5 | TGTGCTAGTGGTTCCGGGACAGCCTATGGCTACACCTTC | CASGSGTAYGYTF
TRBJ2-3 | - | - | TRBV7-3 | TGTGCCAGCAGCTTTGTGGGGGGAGATACGCAGTATTTT | CASSFVGGDTQYF
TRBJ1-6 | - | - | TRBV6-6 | TGTGCCAGCAGTGACACAGGGATTACACCCCTCCACTTT | CASSDTGITPLHF
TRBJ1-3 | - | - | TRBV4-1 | TGCGCCAGCAGCCAAGATAGGATTTACGGAGACTCTGGAAACACCATATATTTT | CASSQDRIYGDSGNTIYF
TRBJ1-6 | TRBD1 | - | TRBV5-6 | TGTGCCAGCAGCTCGTCCGGACAGGATCCTCTCGGATATAATTCACCCCTCCACTTT | CASSSSGQDPLGYNSPLHF
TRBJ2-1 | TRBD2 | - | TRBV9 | TGTGCCAGCAGCGTGAGTACTAGCGGGGGGAATGAGCAGTTCTTC | CASSVSTSGGNEQFF
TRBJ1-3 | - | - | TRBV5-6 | TGTGCCAGCAGCTTGGTGCCAGCCTCTGGAAACACCATATATTTT | CASSLVPASGNTIYF
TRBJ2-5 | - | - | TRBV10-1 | TGCGCCAGCAGTGAGCCGGGACCCCAAGAGACCCAGTACTTC | CASSEPGPQETQYF
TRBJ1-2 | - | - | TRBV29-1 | TGCACTGTGGATGGCTACACCTTC | CTVDGYTF
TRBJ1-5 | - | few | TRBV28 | TGTGCCAGCAGTTTATTGGTGGGAGGCAATCAGCCCCAGCATTTT | CASSLLVGGNQPQHF
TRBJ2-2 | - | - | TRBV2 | TGTGCCAGCAGGAGGGCGGGGACCAACACCGGGGAGCTGTTTTTT | CASRRAGTNTGELFF
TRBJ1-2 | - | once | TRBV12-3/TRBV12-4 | TGTGCCAGCAGGCCTACAGGGAACTATGGCTACACCTTC | CASRPTGNYGYTF
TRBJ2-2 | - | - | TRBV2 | TGTGCCAGCAGTGCTTCCGGCACCGGGGAGCTGTTTTTT | CASSASGTGELFF
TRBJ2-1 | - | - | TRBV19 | TGTGCCAGTAATCGAGGCGCTATACAGTTCTTC | CASNRGAIQFF
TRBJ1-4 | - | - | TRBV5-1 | TGCGCCAGCAGCTCGACAGCCGCTAATGAAAAACTGTTTTTT | CASSSTAANEKLFF
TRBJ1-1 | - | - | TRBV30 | TGTGCCTGGAGTGGCGGGCAGGGACGAGCTTTCTTT | CAWSGGQGRAFF
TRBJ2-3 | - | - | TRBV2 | TGTGCCAGCAGGGGCCGACGCCTTAGCACAGATACGCAGTATTTT | CASRGRRLSTDTQYF
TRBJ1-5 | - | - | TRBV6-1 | TGTGCCAGCGGCACAGCAAATCAGCCCCAGCATTTT | CASGTANQPQHF
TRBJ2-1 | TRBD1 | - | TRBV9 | TGTGCCAGCAGGGCCTCAGGGGGAACCTACAATGAGCAGTTCTTC | CASRASGGTYNEQFF
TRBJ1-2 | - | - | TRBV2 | TGTGCCAGCACCACAGGGTCAGTTGGCTACACCTTC | CASTTGSVGYTF
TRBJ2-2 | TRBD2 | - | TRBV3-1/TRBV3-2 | TGTGCCAGCAGCCAAGTTCGGGCGGGGGGGGCCGACACCGGGGAGCTGTTTTTT | CASSQVRAGGADTGELFF